Presented here are 5 T cell receptor beta chains from one specimen sequenced in a study of T cell responses to AZD1222 COVID-19 vaccine. Data came from immunoSEQ multiplex PCR; TCRdb stores just in-frame clones and leaves some out. This sample has fewer than 120,000 clones, with roughly 92% found just once. This sample comprised peripheral blood, obtained 28 days after the second AZD1222 dose. These receptors were taken from an adult who received the AZD1222 COVID-19 vaccine.

V usage is TRBV5-1 and J usage is TRBJ1-4; D call uncertain. The germline gives CDR1 SGHRS, CDR2 YFSETQ. Between the trimmed V and J ends, which lost 0 bases and 5 bases, there was a span of 5 bases. There are 13 residues in the CDR3. CDR3 residues: CASSLESNEKLFF. CDR3 in DNA: TGCGCCAGCAGCTTGGAAAGCAATGAAAAACTGTTTTTT.

The CDR3: CASRQGGGNTIYF. CDR3 DNA sequence: TGTGCCAGCAGGCAGGGAGGTGGAAACACCATATATTTT. The rearrangement links TRBV6-5 to TRBJ1-3; maybe TRBD1 (5 bases). The V end was cut by 6 bases, the J end by 3 bases, with 9 bases between. Germline V CDR1 and CDR2: MNHEY, SVGAGI. The CDR3 totals 13 residues.

This chain uses TRBV18 with TRBJ2-7; 8 positions match TRBD1. Germline V gene data show CDR1 as KGHSH and CDR2 as LQKENI. The length of the CDR3 is 14 residues. V lost 3 bases and J lost 1; bases outside the gene matches: 2. The CDR3 loop is CASSPGQESYEQYF. The DNA for the CDR3 is TGTGCCAGCTCACCGGGACAGGAATCCTACGAGCAGTACTTC.

The chain links TRBV7-2 to TRBJ1-6; D is ambiguous. The CDR3 has 12 amino acids. Germline V gene lookup returns CDR1 SGHTA and CDR2 FQGNSA. V was trimmed by 2 bases and J by 15 bases, leaving 11 bases between them. The CDR3 nucleotides read TGTGCCAGCAGCTTATCTCCAGGAGTCCTCCACTTT. Its translation: CASSLSPGVLHF. Based on the CDR3 plus reference TRBV7-2 and TRBJ1-6, the full variable domain is GAGVSQSPSNKVTEKGKDVELRCDPISGHTALYWYRQSLGQGLEFLIYFQGNSAPDKSGLPSDRFSAERTGGSVSTLTIQRTQQEDSAVYLCASSLSPGVLHFGNGTRLTVT.

The chain employs TRBV5-4 and TRBJ2-1, with 7 bases fitting TRBD2. Looked up from germline, CDR1 is SGHNT and CDR2 is YYREEE (reference sequence). This CDR3 has 14 residues. Trimming removed 7 bases from V and 6 bases from J; junction bases left unmatched: 10. The DNA of the CDR3 is TGTGCCAGCGGCCGGGCTAGCGGCCTCAATGAGCAGTTCTTC. Translation: CASGRASGLNEQFF.